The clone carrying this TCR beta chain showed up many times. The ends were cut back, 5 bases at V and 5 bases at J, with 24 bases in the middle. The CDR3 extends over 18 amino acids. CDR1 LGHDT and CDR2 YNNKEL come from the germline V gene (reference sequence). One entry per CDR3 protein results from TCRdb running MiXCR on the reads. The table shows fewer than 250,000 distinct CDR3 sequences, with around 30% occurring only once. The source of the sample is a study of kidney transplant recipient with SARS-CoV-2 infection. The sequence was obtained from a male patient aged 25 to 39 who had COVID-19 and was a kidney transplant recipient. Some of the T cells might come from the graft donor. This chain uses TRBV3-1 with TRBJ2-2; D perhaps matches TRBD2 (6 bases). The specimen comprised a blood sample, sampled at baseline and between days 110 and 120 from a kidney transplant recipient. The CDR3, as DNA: TGTGCCAGCAGCGCGGGGTATCCCATTTCAGGCTTGACCGGGGAGCTGTTTTTT. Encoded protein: CASSAGYPISGLTGELFF.